One and the same sample provided the 25 T cell receptor beta chains below, sequenced in a study of CD8 T cells in Susac syndrome. A quantity of about 0.45 to 1 ug RNA underwent reverse transcription using random hexamers. MiXCR, run by TCRdb on the immunoSEQ multiplex PCR reads, gives a single entry per CDR3 protein. There are 150,000 to 200,000 distinct CDR3 sequences in the sample; just under 95% occur only once, and more than 0.12% lies in the top ten. Input material: CD4+ T cells from PBMCs. The receptors were gathered from a human donor in good health.

This clonotype came up once. The chain carries TRBV7-8 and TRBJ2-7, with D possibly called TRBD1 or TRBD2 (5 bases each). Germline V gives CDR1 SGHVS, CDR2 FQNEAQ. The germline V and J ends were trimmed by 1 base and 4 bases, with 8 bases remaining between them. This CDR3 contains 13 residues. CDR3 bases: TGTGCCAGCAGCTTAGTTGGGGGATACGAGCAGTACTTC. Translated: CASSLVGGYEQYF.

This chain uses TRBV30 with TRBJ1-1, with TRBD1 identical over 7 bases. This CDR3 has 11 amino acids. The ends lost 7 bases at V and 5 bases at J; junction bases unmatched: 4. Per the germline V gene, CDR1 is GTSNPN and CDR2 is SVGIG (reference sequence). In DNA, the CDR3 is TGTGCCTCGGACAGGAAGACTGAAGCTTTCTTT. Translation gives CASDRKTEAFF.

The rearrangement uses TRBV20-1 and TRBJ2-5, with 9 bases aligning to TRBD1. The CDR3 totals 14 residues. Per the germline V gene, CDR1 is DFQATT and CDR2 is SNEGSKA (reference sequence). The trim removed 6 bases at V and 4 bases at J, leaving 9 bases unmatched. The CDR3 sequence: CSAPDRGGRETQYF. The DNA of the CDR3 is TGCAGTGCCCCGGACAGGGGCGGTCGAGAGACCCAGTACTTC.

The genes are TRBV20-1 and TRBJ2-4; TRBD1 agrees at 7 bases. CDR1 and CDR2 from the germline V gene are DFQATT and SNEGSKA (reference sequence). This CDR3 spans 12 amino acids. With 5 bases clipped from V and 9 bases from J, the junction kept 7 bases outside the gene matches. CDR3 DNA sequence: TGCAGTGCTGGACCGGACAGGCCCATTCAGTACTTC. It yields the protein CSAGPDRPIQYF.

The rearrangement links TRBV7-9 to TRBJ1-4; 7 positions match TRBD1. From germline, CDR1 is SEHNR and CDR2 FQNEAQ (reference sequence). This CDR3 comprises 15 residues. With V trimmed by 5 bases and J by 8 bases, 11 bases remained unmatched. The CDR3 reads CASSQRQGPDEKLFF. CDR3 DNA: TGTGCCAGCAGCCAGAGACAGGGCCCGGACGAAAAACTGTTTTTT.

The chain uses TRBV12-3 or TRBV12-4 and TRBJ1-5; TRBD1 agrees at 12 bases. Unmatched junction bases numbered 16, after V lost 5 bases and J lost 5 bases. This CDR3 is built from 19 residues. The CDR3 loop reads CASSPRDRGLSFGYQPQHF. The CDR3 region has the DNA TGTGCCAGCAGTCCGAGGGACAGGGGGCTATCGTTCGGCTATCAGCCCCAGCATTTT.

V gene TRBV6-5 combines with J gene TRBJ2-7; maybe TRBD2 (5 bases). Looked up from germline, CDR1 is MNHEY and CDR2 is SVGAGI. V shed 0 bases and J shed 7 bases, with 13 bases lying between them. CDR3 size: 14 residues. The CDR3 loop is CASSYSAESGEQYF. In nucleotides, the CDR3 is TGTGCCAGCAGTTACTCGGCGGAGTCGGGGGAGCAGTACTTC.

The V gene is TRBV28, the J gene TRBJ2-7; 8 nucleotides line up with TRBD2. The CDR3 is 12 residues long. V was pared by 6 bases and J by 6 bases, with 4 bases of the junction left unmatched. CDR1 MDHEN and CDR2 SYDVKM come from the germline V gene. The CDR3 here is CASRGRGGEQYF. CDR3 sequence (DNA): TGTGCCAGCAGGGGACGGGGGGGCGAGCAGTACTTC.

The genes are TRBV30 and TRBJ1-1; D is uncertain. CDR3 length: 13 amino acids. V lost 4 bases and J lost 4, with 13 bases in between. Germline V lookup: CDR1 GTSNPN, CDR2 SVGIG (reference sequence). The CDR3 region is CAWTGLATTEAFF. CDR3 coding DNA: TGTGCCTGGACTGGCCTGGCTACCACTGAAGCTTTCTTT.

The chain combines TRBV12-3 or TRBV12-4 with TRBJ1-1; no definite D call. The V end lost 7 bases, the J end lost 1 base, and 16 bases lay between the germline ends. CDR3 length: 15 residues. The CDR3 sequence is CASTYRRETNTEAFF. The CDR3 DNA is TGTGCCAGCACTTATCGGAGGGAGACGAACACTGAAGCTTTCTTT.

This chain connects TRBV28 to TRBJ1-2; 7 nucleotides align to TRBD1. Germline V gene data show CDR1 as MDHEN and CDR2 as SYDVKM. The CDR3 runs 13 residues. V gave up 8 bases and J gave up 4 bases; unmatched junction bases: 7. The DNA for the CDR3 is TGTGCCAGCCGGGACAGCTCCTCCTATGGCTACACCTTC. Translated, it gives CASRDSSSYGYTF.

The chain recombines TRBV15 with TRBJ2-7; no clear D gene. The length of the CDR3 is 14 residues. From germline, CDR1 is LNHNV and CDR2 YYDKDF (reference sequence). Trimming took off 6 bases at V and 2 bases at J, with 14 bases between the two ends. This CDR3 reads CATSPAPRAYEQYF. CDR3 bases: TGTGCCACCAGTCCTGCCCCCCGGGCCTACGAGCAGTACTTC.

In this sample, this clonotype turned up once. This chain joins TRBV24-1 and TRBJ1-1, with D unclear. CDR3 length: 13 amino acids. Germline V gene lookup returns CDR1 KGHDR and CDR2 SFDVKD. V was pared by 4 bases and J by 8 bases, with 13 bases between. CDR3 sequence reads: CATSDRGDGEAFF. As DNA, the CDR3 is TGTGCCACCAGTGACCGGGGAGACGGGGAAGCTTTCTTT.

This sequence joins TRBV29-1 and TRBJ2-5, with TRBD1 matching over 10 bases. With 6 bases clipped from V and 5 bases from J, the junction kept 12 bases outside the gene matches. CDR1 and CDR2 (germline): SQVTM, ANQGSEA. There are 15 residues in the CDR3. DNA of the CDR3: TGCAGCGTACCGCCGGGGGGGACAGGGGAGGAGACCCAGTACTTC. Translating gives CSVPPGGTGEETQYF.

This chain connects TRBV7-2 to TRBJ1-5; D possibly corresponds to TRBD1 (5 bases). The CDR3 runs 15 residues. Trimming took off 5 bases at V and 9 bases at J, with 20 bases between the two ends. Per germline, CDR1 SGHTA and CDR2 FQGNSA. Here the CDR3 DNA reads TGTGCCAGCAGCCCAAAGCGGGACGGGTTCTGGCCCCAGCATTTT. Protein product: CASSPKRDGFWPQHF.

The V gene is TRBV5-1, the J gene TRBJ2-2; D gene uncertain. The CDR3 has 14 residues. Looked up from germline, CDR1 is SGHRS and CDR2 is YFSETQ. V was shortened by 4 bases and J by 4 bases, with 11 bases between the two germline ends. For the CDR3, the DNA is TGCGCCAGCAGCACGCCTGAGCTCACCGGGGAGCTGTTTTTT. Translated: CASSTPELTGELFF. Filled out from reference TRBV5-1 and TRBJ2-2, the complete variable domain reads KAGVTQTPRYLIKTRGQQVTLSCSPISGHRSVSWYQQTPGQGLQFLFEYFSETQRNKGNFPGRFSGRQFSNSRSEMNVSTLELGDSALYLCASSTPELTGELFFGEGSRLTVL.

The J gene is TRBJ2-1, the V gene TRBV11-1, with 8 positions matching TRBD2. The CDR3 has 18 amino acids. J was trimmed by 4 bases and V by 1 base; bases with no gene match: 12. CDR1 is SGHAT and CDR2 is FQDESV in the germline V gene (reference sequence). The DNA for the CDR3 is TGTGCCAGCAGCTTAGTGGCCTGGCGGCGGGGGGATTACAATGAGCAGTTCTTC. This sequence encodes CASSLVAWRRGDYNEQFF.

This clonotype was detected only once. The chain carries TRBV5-4 and TRBJ2-1; D unclear. From germline, CDR1 is SGHNT and CDR2 YYREEE (reference sequence). The CDR3 runs 11 residues. V was pared by 5 bases and J by 9 bases, with 9 bases between. CDR3 amino acids: CASSSPSEQFF. For the CDR3, the DNA is TGTGCCAGCAGTTCCCCGAGTGAGCAGTTCTTC.

Points on this clonotype: A read error may produce the germline difference seen at one junction end. The chain combines TRBV25-1 with TRBJ2-3; D perhaps matches TRBD1 (5 bases). The CDR3 contains 12 residues. Germline V gene data show CDR1 as MGHDK and CDR2 as SYGVNS. In nucleotides, the CDR3 is TGTGCCAGTCGTGGCCGCACAGGTACGCAGTATTTT. As protein: CASRGRTGTQYF.

V and J are TRBV12-3 or TRBV12-4 and TRBJ1-1, with D perhaps TRBD1 (5 bases). V shed 8 bases and J shed 5 bases, with 18 bases lying between them. This CDR3 contains 14 residues. The CDR3 coding sequence is TGTGCCAGCCTCCTTCCGCCGGGGGGAACTGAAGCTTTCTTT. It encodes CASLLPPGGTEAFF.

This clonotype was seen a few times. The rearrangement uses TRBV7-3 and TRBJ2-3; D is unresolved. Germline lookup yields CDR1 SGHTA and CDR2 FQGTGA. The V and J ends lost 4 bases and 0 bases respectively, with 5 bases between them. This CDR3 region has 13 residues. The CDR3 coding sequence is TGTGCCAGCAGCTCAACTAGCACAGATACGCAGTATTTT. Its translation: CASSSTSTDTQYF.

The J gene is TRBJ2-1, the V gene TRBV6-6; 7 positions agree with TRBD1. The CDR3 runs to 15 residues. CDR1 is MNHNY and CDR2 is SVGAGI in the germline V gene (reference sequence). J gave up 5 bases and V 6 bases, and 10 bases lay outside the gene matches. CDR3 sequence reads: CASRTPGQMNNEQFF. The CDR3 region has the DNA TGTGCCAGCAGAACTCCGGGACAGATGAACAATGAGCAGTTCTTC.

The V and J genes are TRBV9 and TRBJ2-2; no firm D call. V gave up 4 bases and J gave up 2 bases, with 6 bases separating them. This CDR3 is 13 amino acids long. The germline V gene encodes CDR1 SGDLS and CDR2 YYNGEE. CDR3 DNA sequence: TGTGCCAGCAGCAGAGATAACACCGGGGAGCTGTTTTTT. Translation gives CASSRDNTGELFF.

The chain recombines TRBV9 with TRBJ2-1; the match to TRBD1 covers 10 bases. The J segment lost 8 bases and the V segment lost 0 bases, leaving 2 bases of the junction unmatched. Germline V gene sequence: CDR1 SGDLS, CDR2 YYNGEE. The CDR3 consists of 14 residues. CDR3 amino acids: CASSVGQGAYEQFF. In DNA, the CDR3 is TGTGCCAGCAGCGTAGGACAGGGGGCCTATGAGCAGTTCTTC.

J is TRBJ2-7 and V is TRBV5-1; no clear D. CDR1 and CDR2 from the germline V gene are SGHRS and YFSETQ. The CDR3 loop spans 14 amino acids. V lost 0 bases, J lost 1 base, and 8 bases lay in between. The chain's CDR3 is CASSLDARSYEQYF. The CDR3 DNA sequence: TGCGCCAGCAGCTTGGATGCGCGTTCCTACGAGCAGTACTTC.